This TCR beta chain was sequenced in a study of T-cell memory formation after mild COVID-19. Study at large: TCR clusters were mostly confined to one donor each.

Trimming removed 1 base at V and 0 bases at J, with 10 bases between. This CDR3 is built from 16 residues. Germline assignment: CDR1 MGHRA and CDR2 YSYEKL. As to this clonotype: Its antigen remains unknown.

A single record per CDR3 protein comes from TCRdb applying MiXCR to the 5' RACE reads. The sample yields about 130,000 distinct CDR3 sequences, about 5.9% seen once. The study, taken as a whole, reports: Clones contracting day 15 to 85 were balanced CD4/CD8; later expanders leaned CD4+.

This chain connects TRBV4-1 to TRBJ2-1; D gene uncertain. Sequences were obtained from PBMCs or a T cell subset sorted from them (not recorded which). This TCR derives from an adult woman who had mild COVID-19 (a few samples of this study predate the infection). Cell type and time point are not known. The CDR3 sequence is CASSQVGRSSYNEQFF. Here the CDR3 DNA reads TGCGCCAGCAGCCAAGTTGGTAGGAGCTCCTACAATGAGCAGTTCTTC.